These 30 T cell receptor beta chains share one sample of origin, sequenced in a study of cytomegalovirus exposure and HLA in healthy donors (dated by TCRdb to 2016 to 2017). The library relied on the immunoSEQ multiplex PCR assay. The multiplex PCR relied on a mix of 60 forward primers for TCR Vbeta segments and 13 reverse primers for TCR Jbeta segments. The source is immuneACCESS, and TCRdb retained only in-frame sequences with V and J called. Part of the clones is not carried over; for the studies checked, unresolved V genes explain less than half of this, and the remainder is unexplained. The table for this sample records about 170,000 clones. Approximately 0.72% of the sample belongs to the ten largest clones. Sequenced sample: PBMCs. The receptors come from a woman between 18 and 29 years old in good health and CMV-seropositive.

Worth noting for this clone: The junction differs from germline at one of its ends, possibly a read error. The V and J genes are TRBV27 and TRBJ1-2; 7 bases are a match to TRBD1. The CDR3 is made up of 14 amino acids. The V gene's germline CDR1 is MNHEY and CDR2 SMNVEV (reference sequence). The CDR3 here is CASTAIDRAPSLAF. The CDR3 DNA follows: TGTGCCAGCACGGCCATTGACAGGGCCCCGTCCCTAGCCTTC.

J is TRBJ2-7 and V is TRBV6-5; possible D gene TRBD2, 5 bases. Germline V gene data show CDR1 as MNHEY and CDR2 as SVGAGI. CDR3 length: 14 amino acids. The V gene lost 2 bases and the J gene lost 2 bases, with 10 bases spanning the gap. CDR3 nucleotides: TGTGCCAGCAGTTACAAGGACTCGACCTACGAGCAGTACTTC. It codes for CASSYKDSTYEQYF.

The CDR3 is CASSQERRGSTGELFF. The CDR3 bases are TGTGCCAGCAGCCAAGAGCGACGGGGTAGCACCGGGGAGCTGTTTTTT. This rearrangement joins TRBV4-2 to TRBJ2-2, with D tentatively TRBD2 (5 bases). The V gene's germline CDR1 is LGHNA and CDR2 YNFKEQ. CDR3 length equals 16 residues. Trimming took off 0 bases at V and 4 bases at J, with 12 bases between the two ends.

The CDR3 coding sequence is TGTGCCATCAAAAGCCCGACACAGAACACTGAAGCTTTCTTT. It yields the protein CAIKSPTQNTEAFF. The chain recombines TRBV10-3 with TRBJ1-1; D is unclear. Looked up from germline, CDR1 is ENHRY and CDR2 is SYGVKD. This CDR3 comprises 14 residues. Trimming removed 7 bases from V and 1 base from J, with 13 bases in between.

This sequence joins TRBV18 and TRBJ2-7; 7 positions match TRBD2. CDR1 is KGHSH, CDR2 LQKENI, per germline. J gave up 4 bases and V 2 bases, and 8 bases lay outside the gene matches. CDR3 length: 15 residues. The CDR3 reads CASSPAQRDWYEQYF. The CDR3 DNA reads as TGTGCCAGCTCACCAGCCCAGCGGGACTGGTACGAGCAGTACTTC.

V gene TRBV2 combines with J gene TRBJ1-2, with no clear D. This CDR3 is 11 amino acids long. The germline V gene encodes CDR1 SNHLY and CDR2 FYNNEI. Trimming removed 7 bases from V and 5 bases from J, with 8 bases in between. CDR3 residues: CASKRTYGYTF. CDR3 DNA: TGTGCCAGCAAACGGACTTATGGCTACACCTTC.

The chain uses TRBV5-1 and TRBJ1-1; 7 nucleotides line up with TRBD1. Looked up from germline, CDR1 is SGHRS and CDR2 is YFSETQ. CDR3 length: 14 amino acids. V trimming: 4 bases; J trimming: 2 bases; junction bases outside the gene matches: 5. The CDR3 DNA reads as TGCGCCAGCAGCAGGACAGGAAACAACACTGAAGCTTTCTTT. Translation: CASSRTGNNTEAFF.

The chain carries TRBV27 and TRBJ2-3, with D possibly matching TRBD2 (5 bases). Germline-derived CDR1 and CDR2 are MNHEY and SMNVEV (reference sequence). The CDR3 has 15 residues. V dropped 0 bases and J dropped 1 base, with 8 bases sitting between them. The CDR3 bases are TGTGCCAGCAGTTTATCGAGGGTACGCACAGATACGCAGTATTTT. It is translated as CASSLSRVRTDTQYF.

The rearrangement joins TRBV5-4 to TRBJ1-2, with 7 positions matching TRBD1. The CDR3 has 15 amino acids. CDR1 SGHNT and CDR2 YYREEE come from the germline V gene (reference sequence). J was trimmed by 3 bases and V by 4 bases; bases with no gene match: 9. This chain's CDR3 is CASSIQGRADYGYTF. CDR3 nucleotide sequence: TGTGCCAGCAGCATACAGGGGCGGGCTGACTATGGCTACACCTTC.

The V gene is TRBV10-3, the J gene TRBJ2-7; 9 bases agree with TRBD2. The CDR3 has 14 residues. After removal of 6 bases from V and 2 bases from J, the junction contained 5 bases not matched to a gene. CDR1 and CDR2 from the germline V gene are ENHRY and SYGVKD. CDR3 sequence reads: CAIRGEREAYEQYF. The CDR3 DNA is TGTGCCATCAGAGGCGAGCGGGAGGCCTACGAGCAGTACTTC.

This chain uses TRBV7-2 with TRBJ2-5; 7 bases line up with TRBD2. Germline V lookup: CDR1 SGHTA, CDR2 FQGNSA. V lost 3 bases and J lost 3; bases outside the gene matches: 4. The CDR3 is 14 residues long. In DNA, the CDR3 is TGTGCCAGCAGCTTGGGGGGGAAGGAAGAGACCCAGTACTTC. It codes for CASSLGGKEETQYF.

The DNA for the CDR3 is TGTGCCAGCAACTCCGGGGGTAAAGGCGATCAGCCCCAGCATTTT. It codes for CASNSGGKGDQPQHF. The V and J genes are TRBV5-6 and TRBJ1-5; D is possibly TRBD1 (5 bases). This CDR3 has 15 residues. Trimming cost V 6 bases and J 5 bases, with 18 bases left between them. Germline assignment: CDR1 SGHDT and CDR2 YYEEEE.

The CDR3 is CASSIVGLAGGPVTGELFF. The CDR3 coding sequence is TGTGCCAGTAGTATCGTGGGACTAGCGGGGGGGCCTGTCACCGGGGAGCTGTTTTTT. V and J are TRBV19 and TRBJ2-2; TRBD2 aligns across 16 bases. V was pared by 3 bases and J by 4 bases, with 8 bases of the junction left unmatched. Germline lookup yields CDR1 LNHDA and CDR2 SQIVND (reference sequence). The CDR3 has 19 amino acids.

For the CDR3, the DNA is TGCGCCAGCAGCCAAGAGCGGGGCGGAGTATTAGCCAAAAACATTCAGTACTTC. It specifies CASSQERGGVLAKNIQYF. The rearrangement joins TRBV4-1 to TRBJ2-4; perhaps TRBD2 as D (6 bases). The CDR3 runs 18 residues. The V end was cut by 0 bases, the J end by 0 bases, with 15 bases between. The V gene's germline CDR1 is MGHRA and CDR2 YSYEKL.

The chain links TRBV11-3 to TRBJ2-5, with TRBD1 as a possible D gene (8 bases). Trimming left V 5 bases short and J 5 bases short, with 15 bases between. This CDR3 comprises 14 residues. Germline V gives CDR1 SGHNT, CDR2 YENEEA. Here the CDR3 reads CASSPLQGGETQYF. The CDR3 region has the DNA TGTGCCAGCAGCCCCCTACAGGGGGGGGAGACCCAGTACTTC.

The V call is TRBV6-1, the J call TRBJ1-1, with a weak D call TRBD1 (6 bases). The V end was cut by 3 bases, the J end by 3 bases, with 20 bases between. The length of the CDR3 is 17 residues. Germline loops: CDR1 MNHNS, CDR2 SASEGT. The CDR3 nucleotides are TGTGCCAGCAGTGAGGGGACACCACGGTTTACGGACACTGAAGCTTTCTTT. This translates into CASSEGTPRFTDTEAFF.

The chain joins TRBV18 to TRBJ1-1; tentatively, D is TRBD1 (6 bases). Germline CDR1 and CDR2: KGHSH and LQKENI. This CDR3 is 15 amino acids long. The V end lost 2 bases, the J end lost 0 bases, and 10 bases lay between the germline ends. CDR3 amino acids: CASSPKDRMNTEAFF. DNA for the CDR3: TGTGCCAGCTCACCAAAAGACAGGATGAACACTGAAGCTTTCTTT.

The chain uses TRBV7-9 and TRBJ1-5; maybe TRBD1 (5 bases). The V gene lost 4 bases and the J gene lost 0 bases, with 22 bases spanning the gap. Germline V gives CDR1 SEHNR, CDR2 FQNEAQ (reference sequence). CDR3 length equals 19 residues. This CDR3 reads CASSSYIPGERNSNQPQHF. The CDR3 nucleotides read TGTGCCAGCAGCTCATACATTCCGGGGGAGAGAAATAGCAATCAGCCCCAGCATTTT.

The chain carries TRBV4-3 and TRBJ2-3; D remains ambiguous. The CDR3 is 14 amino acids. Germline V gene sequence: CDR1 LGHNA, CDR2 YSLEER. Trimming cost V 3 bases and J 3 bases, with 10 bases left between them. DNA of the CDR3: TGCGCCAGCAGCCAGACTTCCCCGACAGATACGCAGTATTTT. Its translation: CASSQTSPTDTQYF.

The chain is built from TRBV18 and TRBJ1-4, with D perhaps TRBD1 (5 bases). The CDR3 runs to 17 residues. Trimming removed 1 base from V and 6 bases from J, with 18 bases in between. Germline CDR1 and CDR2: KGHSH and LQKENI. CDR3 residues: CASSPLPLTGGYEKLFF. In DNA, the CDR3 is TGTGCCAGCTCACCACTCCCCCTTACCGGGGGATATGAAAAACTGTTTTTT.

V is TRBV10-3 and J is TRBJ1-5; TRBD1 is a possible D gene (6 bases). V was trimmed by 1 base and J by 7 bases, leaving 14 bases between them. The V gene's germline CDR1 is ENHRY and CDR2 SYGVKD. The CDR3 totals 15 residues. In nucleotides, the CDR3 is TGTGCCATCAGTGAGTTGGGGGCGTCGCGGCAGCCCCAGCATTTT. As protein: CAISELGASRQPQHF.

The chain couples TRBV5-4 to TRBJ1-2; 8 bases map to TRBD1. The CDR3 consists of 16 residues. The germline V gene has CDR1 SGHNT and CDR2 YYREEE (reference sequence). Losses at the gene ends were 0 bases for V and 3 bases for J; bases not matched to a gene: 7. In DNA, the CDR3 is TGTGCCAGCAGCTTGGGGGCAGGGGGCGTGGACTATGGCTACACCTTC. It codes for CASSLGAGGVDYGYTF.

The chain carries TRBV6-6 and TRBJ2-1; 10 positions agree with TRBD1. The ends lost 7 bases at V and 7 bases at J; junction bases unmatched: 7. The CDR3 length is 14 residues. Germline V gene sequence: CDR1 MNHNY, CDR2 SVGAGI (reference sequence). DNA for the CDR3: TGTGCCAGCACCCCGACAGGGGGCATGAATGAGCAGTTCTTC. This translates into CASTPTGGMNEQFF.

Turning to this clone: The sample holds other DNA sequences that translate to the same CDR3. The chain recombines TRBV5-1 with TRBJ2-2; 8 nucleotides match TRBD1. The V gene's germline CDR1 is SGHRS and CDR2 YFSETQ. The trim removed 0 bases at V and 4 bases at J, leaving 2 bases unmatched. The CDR3 sequence is 15 residues long. The CDR3 reads CASSLGTGSTGELFF. Here the CDR3 DNA reads TGCGCCAGCAGCTTGGGGACAGGGTCCACCGGGGAGCTGTTTTTT. Looking up the rest from reference TRBV5-1 and TRBJ2-2 gives the full variable domain: KAGVTQTPRYLIKTRGQQVTLSCSPISGHRSVSWYQQTPGQGLQFLFEYFSETQRNKGNFPGRFSGRQFSNSRSEMNVSTLELGDSALYLCASSLGTGSTGELFFGEGSRLTVL.

The chain is built from TRBV5-1 and TRBJ2-4; possible D gene TRBD2, 6 bases. CDR3 length: 16 amino acids. The V end lost 2 bases, the J end lost 5 bases, and 17 bases lay between the germline ends. Germline V CDR1 and CDR2: SGHRS, YFSETQ. The CDR3 DNA reads TGCGCCAGCAGCTTCAGTAGTAGCGGCGGTCAAAACATTCAGTACTTC. It translates to CASSFSSSGGQNIQYF. Complete variable domain (other parts from reference TRBV5-1 and TRBJ2-4): KAGVTQTPRYLIKTRGQQVTLSCSPISGHRSVSWYQQTPGQGLQFLFEYFSETQRNKGNFPGRFSGRQFSNSRSEMNVSTLELGDSALYLCASSFSSSGGQNIQYFGAGTRLSVL.

V is TRBV5-1 and J is TRBJ2-2; 7 bases are a match to TRBD1. CDR3 length: 15 amino acids. Germline V gene data show CDR1 as SGHRS and CDR2 as YFSETQ. V dropped 2 bases and J dropped 7; count of bases not matched to a gene: 8. CDR3 DNA: TGCGCCAGCAGCTTAGCGACAGGGAGTGTCGGGGAGCTGTTTTTT. Translating it yields CASSLATGSVGELFF.

V and J are TRBV7-8 and TRBJ1-5; no clear D. CDR1 and CDR2 (germline): SGHVS, FQNEAQ. There are 16 residues in the CDR3. Between the trimmed V and J ends, which lost 3 bases and 5 bases, there was a span of 17 bases. CDR3 in amino acids: CASSFQAAVSYQPQHF. CDR3 coding DNA: TGTGCCAGCAGCTTCCAGGCCGCCGTTTCCTATCAGCCCCAGCATTTT.

The gene calls are TRBV13 and TRBJ2-1; D gene uncertain. The CDR3 contains 15 residues. Germline loops: CDR1 PRHDT, CDR2 FYEKMQ (reference sequence). Deletions cut 0 bases from V and 0 bases from J, with 6 bases between. The CDR3 region has the DNA TGTGCCAGCAGCTTAGGTGGTAGCTCCTACAATGAGCAGTTCTTC. Encoded protein: CASSLGGSSYNEQFF.

The chain uses TRBV11-2 and TRBJ2-2; weak D call: TRBD2 (6 bases). Germline V gene sequence: CDR1 SGHAT, CDR2 FQNNGV. CDR3 size: 13 residues. Trimming took off 5 bases at V and 6 bases at J, with 10 bases between the two ends. As DNA, the CDR3 is TGTGCCAGCAGCGGGCTAGCGTCCGGGGAGCTGTTTTTT. Translation: CASSGLASGELFF.

CDR3 nucleotide sequence: TGTGCCATCAGCCCTGACAGTACGTCTCGAAACACCATATATTTT. This sequence encodes CAISPDSTSRNTIYF. The V and J genes are TRBV10-3 and TRBJ1-3; possible D gene TRBD1, 5 bases. The CDR3 contains 15 residues. Germline CDR1 is ENHRY and CDR2 is SYGVKD. V was trimmed by 6 bases and J by 5 bases, leaving 17 bases between them.